The 9 T cell receptor beta chains below all came from one sample that was sequenced in a study of blood T cell repertoires in COVID-19. Sequencing used immunoSEQ multiplex PCR; TCRdb keeps in-frame clones, though not all of them. The sample lists approximately 110,000 clones, about 88% occurring once. Material: peripheral blood. The receptors were gathered from a human donor in a cohort sampled during active COVID-19.

This clone has only one observation. The chain has TRBV5-4 and TRBJ2-3; TRBD2 matches at 12 bases. V lost 7 bases and J lost 5; bases outside the gene matches: 14. Germline CDR1 SGHNT, CDR2 YYREEE (reference sequence). The CDR3 extends over 17 amino acids. This CDR3 reads CASATGLAGFVGDTQYF. CDR3 sequence (DNA): TGTGCCAGCGCCACCGGACTAGCGGGATTTGTCGGAGATACGCAGTATTTT. Filled out from reference TRBV5-4 and TRBJ2-3, the complete variable domain reads ETGVTQSPTHLIKTRGQQVTLRCSSQSGHNTVSWYQQALGQGPQFIFQYYREEENGRGNFPPRFSGLQFPNYSSELNVNALELDDSALYLCASATGLAGFVGDTQYFGPGTRLTVL.

The chain couples TRBV6-1 to TRBJ1-2, with 7 bases lining up with TRBD1. Germline V CDR1 and CDR2: MNHNS, SASEGT. V gave up 4 bases and J gave up 2 bases; unmatched junction bases: 16. This CDR3 is built from 18 residues. For the CDR3, the DNA is TGTGCCAGCAGTGGCCCGCGGGACAGAGCCCGGGACAACTATGGCTACACCTTC. It codes for CASSGPRDRARDNYGYTF.

The rearrangement joins TRBV6-1 to TRBJ1-5; no clear D gene. V lost 3 bases and J 11 bases, leaving 17 bases between the germline ends. The length of the CDR3 is 14 residues. Germline loops: CDR1 MNHNS, CDR2 SASEGT. This CDR3 reads CASSEYSSPMAQHF. CDR3 nucleotides: TGTGCCAGCAGTGAGTACTCCTCACCGATGGCCCAGCATTTT.

In this sample, this clone turned up a few times. V is TRBV19 and J is TRBJ1-5; a possible D gene is TRBD1 (5 bases). The CDR3 consists of 13 residues. The V gene lost 10 bases and the J gene lost 5 bases, with 15 bases spanning the gap. The germline CDR1 and CDR2 sequences are LNHDA and SQIVND (reference sequence). In DNA, the CDR3 is TGTGCCACCAAGACAAGGGGCGATCAGCCCCAGCATTTT. Its protein is CATKTRGDQPQHF.

The chain joins TRBV5-6 to TRBJ1-1; D not certain. Germline CDR1 reads SGHDT; CDR2 reads YYEEEE. Between the trimmed V and J ends, which lost 4 bases and 10 bases, there was a span of 20 bases. The CDR3 contains 14 residues. The CDR3 is CASSEDQTLSRAFF. The DNA of the CDR3 is TGTGCCAGCAGCGAGGATCAAACCCTTAGTCGAGCTTTCTTT. The variable domain in full, completed from reference TRBV5-6 and TRBJ1-1, reads DAGVTQSPTHLIKTRGQQVTLRCSPKSGHDTVSWYQQALGQGPQFIFQYYEEEERQRGNFPDRFSGHQFPNYSSELNVNALLLGDSALYLCASSEDQTLSRAFFGQGTRLTVV.

The V gene is TRBV27, the J gene TRBJ1-1, with D maybe TRBD1 (5 bases). Looked up from germline, CDR1 is MNHEY and CDR2 is SMNVEV (reference sequence). CDR3 length equals 16 residues. V dropped 0 bases and J dropped 4 bases, with 15 bases sitting between them. The CDR3 nucleotides are TGTGCCAGCAGTTTATCCGGTGGGGCAGGACGCACTGAAGCTTTCTTT. Its protein is CASSLSGGAGRTEAFF.

The V and J genes are TRBV11-2 and TRBJ2-1, with D uncertain. Germline assignment: CDR1 SGHAT and CDR2 FQNNGV. CDR3 length: 14 residues. V lost 1 base and J 0 bases, leaving 4 bases between the germline ends. CDR3 nucleotides: TGTGCCAGCAGCTTAGCGGGCTCCTACAATGAGCAGTTCTTC. It is translated as CASSLAGSYNEQFF.

V gene TRBV18 combines with J gene TRBJ2-3, with 9 positions matching TRBD2. The CDR3 runs to 17 residues. V was clipped by 3 bases and J by 1 base; unmatched bases: 8. The V gene's germline CDR1 is KGHSH and CDR2 LQKENI. Here the CDR3 DNA reads TGTGCCAGCTCACCGCGAGCTAGCGGGGTGGGCACAGATACGCAGTATTTT. The encoded protein is CASSPRASGVGTDTQYF.

The chain carries TRBV28 and TRBJ1-5; no definite D call. This CDR3 is 10 amino acids long. Germline V lookup: CDR1 MDHEN, CDR2 SYDVKM. The V end lost 11 bases, the J end lost 7 bases, and 9 bases lay between the germline ends. In DNA, the CDR3 is TGTGCCCCACTCAGGCAGCCCCAGCATTTT. Translated, it gives CAPLRQPQHF.